These T cell receptor beta chains were read from a single sample in a study of beta chain features in type 1 diabetes. TCRdb's table, derived via immunoSEQ multiplex PCR, lists solely in-frame clones and lacks some. This table has 860,000 or so clones, roughly 15% appearing once. Sequencing used naive CD4+ T cells from blood. The receptor source for this set is a woman aged 18-29 years in good health. Each CDR3 is given with its conserved first and last residue. The order of the fields is V gene, clone size, J gene, D gene, CDR3 protein, CDR3 DNA. The D gene is left open where the match is weak. Clone size is stated in some rows and not others, as once, few, many or a class when expanded.

>TRBV7-9|NA|TRBJ1-2|NA
CASSRVLSGDGYTF
TGTGCCAGCAGCCGGGTCCTCTCTGGAGATGGCTACACCTTC
>TRBV5-1|few|TRBJ1-2|TRBD1
CASSSGQQIYGYTF
TGCGCCAGCAGCTCGGGACAGCAGATCTATGGCTACACCTTC
>TRBV19|NA|TRBJ2-5|NA
CASSMDYRTSETQYF
TGTGCCAGTAGTATGGACTACCGCACGTCGGAGACCCAGTACTTC
>TRBV19|NA|TRBJ1-5|TRBD1
CASSIPPGQANQPQHF
TGTGCCAGTAGTATACCGCCGGGACAGGCTAATCAGCCCCAGCATTTT
>TRBV7-3|NA|TRBJ2-1|TRBD1
CASSFYPQTGNEQFF
TGTGCCAGCAGCTTTTATCCCCAGACAGGGAATGAGCAGTTCTTC
>TRBV29-1|few|TRBJ1-1|NA
CSATGANDNTEAFF
TGCAGCGCCACAGGAGCCAACGATAACACTGAAGCTTTCTTT
>TRBV6-1|few|TRBJ2-1|TRBD1
CASSPSPGTGIEQFF
TGTGCCAGCAGTCCTAGTCCCGGGACAGGGATCGAGCAGTTCTTC
>TRBV7-2|few|TRBJ2-1|TRBD1
CASSLGQGPYSYNEQFF
TGTGCCAGCAGCTTAGGACAGGGACCTTACTCCTACAATGAGCAGTTCTTC
>TRBV5-1|few|TRBJ2-7|TRBD2
CASSLGISGSSEQYF
TGCGCCAGCAGCTTGGGGATAAGCGGGAGTAGCGAGCAGTACTTC
>TRBV6-5|NA|TRBJ2-3|NA
CATRVDGTDTQYF
TGTGCCACCAGGGTCGACGGTACAGATACGCAGTATTTT
>TRBV6-5|few|TRBJ2-7|NA
CASSYGPGAYEQYF
TGTGCCAGCAGTTATGGGCCCGGGGCCTACGAGCAGTACTTC
>TRBV9|NA|TRBJ2-2|NA
CASSVLALQGGELFF
TGTGCCAGCAGCGTCCTGGCGCTACAGGGCGGGGAGCTGTTTTTT
>TRBV7-8|few|TRBJ1-5|NA
CASSPGGRTGPILPSNQPQHF
TGTGCCAGCAGCCCCGGGGGGCGAACAGGGCCCATCCTACCTAGCAATCAGCCCCAGCATTTT
>TRBV28|few|TRBJ2-7|NA
CASSLNSGTGTSPYEQYF
TGTGCCAGCAGTTTAAATTCGGGCACAGGGACCTCCCCCTACGAGCAGTACTTC
>TRBV5-1|NA|TRBJ2-7|TRBD1
CASSLGTGRTYEQYF
TGCGCCAGCAGCTTGGGGACAGGCCGCACCTACGAGCAGTACTTC
>TRBV7-2|NA|TRBJ1-1|NA
CASSLSAMNTEAFF
TGTGCCAGCAGCTTAAGCGCCATGAACACTGAAGCTTTCTTT
>TRBV19|NA|TRBJ2-6|TRBD2
CASSFSGSTGANVLTF
TGTGCCAGTAGTTTTAGCGGGAGCACTGGGGCCAACGTCCTGACTTTC
>TRBV29-1|NA|TRBJ2-2|NA
CSISRGGTGELFF
TGCAGCATCTCCAGGGGTGGCACCGGGGAGCTGTTTTTT
>TRBV7-3|NA|TRBJ1-2|NA
CASSAEDHGYTF
TGTGCCAGCAGCGCTGAGGATCATGGCTACACCTTC